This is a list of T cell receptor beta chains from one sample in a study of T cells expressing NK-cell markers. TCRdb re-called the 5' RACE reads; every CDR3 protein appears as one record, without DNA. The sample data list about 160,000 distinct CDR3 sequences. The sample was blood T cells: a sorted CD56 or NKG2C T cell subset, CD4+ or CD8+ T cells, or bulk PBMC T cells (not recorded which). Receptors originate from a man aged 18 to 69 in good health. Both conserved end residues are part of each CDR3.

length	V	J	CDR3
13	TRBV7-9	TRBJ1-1	CASSSGGRTEAFF
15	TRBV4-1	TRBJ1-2	CASSQPGRADYGYTF
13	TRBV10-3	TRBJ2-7	CAISESWADEQYF
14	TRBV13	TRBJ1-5	CASSLGAVNQPQHF
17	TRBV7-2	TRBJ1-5	CASSLIGGQDSNQPQHF
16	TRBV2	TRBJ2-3	CASSQPQDRAKDTQYF
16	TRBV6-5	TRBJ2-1	CASSHLAGVGRVEQFF
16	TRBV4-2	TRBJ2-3	CASSQEPGGGADTQYF
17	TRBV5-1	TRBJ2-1	CASSLGSSARPYNEQFF
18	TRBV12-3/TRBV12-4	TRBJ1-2	CASSLVYVGQGLDYGYTF
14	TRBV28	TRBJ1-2	CASSLIPGGQGYTF
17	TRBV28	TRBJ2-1	CASSFPLFGGPHNEQFF
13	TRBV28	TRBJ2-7	CATKTVSSYEQYF
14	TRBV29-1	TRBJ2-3	CSVVPDTDSYTQYF
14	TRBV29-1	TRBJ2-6	CSVLDVSGANVLTF
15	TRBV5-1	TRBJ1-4	CASSESTGYNEKLFF
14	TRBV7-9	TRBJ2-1	CASAQGGAYNEQFF
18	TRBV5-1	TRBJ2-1	CASSLVSSGRFLYNEQFF
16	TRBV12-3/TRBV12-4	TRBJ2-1	CASSPPPGGLYNEQFF
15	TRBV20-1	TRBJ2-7	CSAARLSGASYEQYF
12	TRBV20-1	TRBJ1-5	CSANDLNQPQHF
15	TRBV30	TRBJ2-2	CAWSVRRGPPGELFF
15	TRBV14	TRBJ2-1	CASSQGTGRYNEQFF
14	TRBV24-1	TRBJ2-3	CATSGGAGTDTQYF
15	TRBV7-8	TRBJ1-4	CASSSTGVTNEKLFF
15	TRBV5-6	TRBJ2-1	CASSFRDRIGDEQFF
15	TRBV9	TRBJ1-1	CASSVLQGSNTEAFF
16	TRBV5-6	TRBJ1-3	CASSLGVRTSGNTIYF
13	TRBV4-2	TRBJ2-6	CASSQQGANVLTF
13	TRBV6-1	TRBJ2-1	CASRPVADNEQFF
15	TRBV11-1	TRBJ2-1	CASRDTGTSRNEQFF
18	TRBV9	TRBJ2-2	CASSVATGGQTNTGELFF